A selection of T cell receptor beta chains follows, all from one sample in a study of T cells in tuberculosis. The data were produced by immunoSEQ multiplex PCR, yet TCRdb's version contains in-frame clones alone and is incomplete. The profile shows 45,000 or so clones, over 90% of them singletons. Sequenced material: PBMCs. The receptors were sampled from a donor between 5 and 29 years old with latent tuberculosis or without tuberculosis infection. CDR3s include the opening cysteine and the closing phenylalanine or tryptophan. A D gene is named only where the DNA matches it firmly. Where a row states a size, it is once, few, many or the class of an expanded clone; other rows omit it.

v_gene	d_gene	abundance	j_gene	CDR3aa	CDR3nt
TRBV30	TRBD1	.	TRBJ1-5	CAWSHGQGNQPQHF	TGTGCCTGGAGCCACGGACAGGGAAATCAGCCCCAGCATTTT
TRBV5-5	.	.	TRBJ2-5	CASSLASRETQYF	TGTGCCAGCAGCTTAGCCTCCCGAGAGACCCAGTACTTC
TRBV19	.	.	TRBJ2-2	CASSPVLWDTGELFF	TGTGCCAGTAGTCCAGTACTATGGGACACCGGGGAGCTGTTTTTT
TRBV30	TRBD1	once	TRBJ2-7	CAWRPGQDAYEQYF	TGTGCCTGGAGGCCGGGACAGGATGCCTACGAGCAGTACTTC
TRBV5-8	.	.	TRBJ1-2	CASSLRRRRSGYGYTF	TGTGCCAGCAGCTTGCGTAGGCGCAGGTCTGGCTATGGCTACACCTTC
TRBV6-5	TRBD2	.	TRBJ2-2	CASSLSGGPTGELFF	TGTGCCAGCAGCCTCAGCGGGGGGCCGACCGGGGAGCTGTTTTTT
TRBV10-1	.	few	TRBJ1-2	CASSAGQNYGYTF	TGCGCCAGCAGTGCAGGACAGAACTATGGCTACACCTTC
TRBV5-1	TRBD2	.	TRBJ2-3	CASSLVLAGKDTQYF	TGCGCCAGCAGCTTGGTACTAGCGGGAAAGGATACGCAGTATTTT
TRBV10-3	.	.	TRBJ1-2	CAISESGPPGDGYTF	TGTGCCATCAGTGAGTCTGGTCCTCCGGGGGATGGCTACACCTTC
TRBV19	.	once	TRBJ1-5	CASSIFGGANQPQHF	TGTGCCAGTAGTATTTTCGGGGGAGCCAATCAGCCCCAGCATTTT
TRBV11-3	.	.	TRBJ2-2	CASSLNSVTGELFF	TGTGCCAGCAGCTTAAATTCGGTCACCGGGGAGCTGTTTTTT
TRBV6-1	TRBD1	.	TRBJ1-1	CASIRGQKRPEAFF	TGTGCCAGCATAAGGGGGCAGAAACGTCCCGAAGCTTTCTTT
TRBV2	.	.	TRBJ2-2	CASNRGHTGELFF	TGTGCCAGCAATCGGGGTCACACCGGGGAGCTGTTTTTT
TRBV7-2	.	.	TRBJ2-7	CASSPQYPYEQYF	TGTGCCAGCAGCCCACAATACCCCTACGAGCAGTACTTC
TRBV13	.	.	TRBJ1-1	CASSSTENTEAFF	TGTGCCAGCAGCTCTACAGAGAACACTGAAGCTTTCTTT
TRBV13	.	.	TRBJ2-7	CASSPGTAEQYF	TGTGCCAGCAGCCCAGGGACTGCCGAGCAGTACTTC
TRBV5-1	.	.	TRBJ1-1	CASSLYSMNTEAFF	TGCGCCAGCAGCTTGTACAGTATGAACACTGAAGCTTTCTTT
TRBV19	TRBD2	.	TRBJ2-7	CASSIDPHTSGVYEQYF	TGTGCCAGTAGTATAGATCCCCACACTAGCGGGGTCTACGAGCAGTACTTC
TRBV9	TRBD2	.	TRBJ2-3	CASSVRRERDTQYF	TGTGCCAGCAGCGTGCGGCGGGAGCGGGATACGCAGTATTTT
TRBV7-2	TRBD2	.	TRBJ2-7	CASSLFSGGSYEQYF	TGTGCCAGCAGCTTATTCAGCGGGGGTTCCTACGAGCAGTACTTC
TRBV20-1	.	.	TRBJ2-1	CSPKGGNEQFF	TGCAGTCCCAAGGGCGGGAATGAGCAGTTCTTC
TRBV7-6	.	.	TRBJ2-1	CASSLELQDEQFF	TGTGCCAGCAGCTTAGAACTCCAAGATGAGCAGTTCTTC
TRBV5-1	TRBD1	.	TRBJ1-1	CASSLETGGTEAFF	TGCGCCAGCAGCTTGGAGACAGGGGGGACTGAAGCTTTCTTT
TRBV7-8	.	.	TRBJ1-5	CASSLALRLQPQHF	TGTGCCAGCAGCTTAGCGTTGAGGTTACAGCCCCAGCATTTT
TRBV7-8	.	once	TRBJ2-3	CASSGRGGKRTDTQYF	TGTGCCAGCAGCGGTCGAGGGGGTAAAAGGACAGATACGCAGTATTTT
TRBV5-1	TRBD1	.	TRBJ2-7	CASSRTGGSEQYF	TGCGCCAGCTCCCGGACAGGGGGAAGCGAGCAGTACTTC
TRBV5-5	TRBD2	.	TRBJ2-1	CASSPTSGGYNEQFF	TGTGCCAGCAGCCCTACTAGCGGGGGTTACAATGAGCAGTTCTTC
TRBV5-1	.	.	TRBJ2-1	CASSLEQPSNNEQFF	TGCGCCAGCAGCTTGGAACAGCCTTCTAACAATGAGCAGTTCTTC
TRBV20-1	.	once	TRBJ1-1	CSAHRGTEAFF	TGCAGTGCCCATCGGGGAACTGAAGCTTTCTTT
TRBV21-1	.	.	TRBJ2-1	CASSTRTSGPNEQFF	TGTGCCAGCAGTACTAGGACTAGCGGGCCCAATGAGCAGTTCTTC
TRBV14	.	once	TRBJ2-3	CASSQGVTRDTQYF	TGTGCCAGCAGCCAAGGGGTAACGCGGGATACGCAGTATTTT
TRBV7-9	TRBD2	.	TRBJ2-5	CASSSRTSGVQETQYF	TGTGCCAGCAGCTCACGGACTAGCGGGGTACAAGAGACCCAGTACTTC
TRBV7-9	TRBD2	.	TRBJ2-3	CASSASGRGFTDTQYF	TGTGCCAGCAGCGCTAGCGGGAGGGGATTCACAGATACGCAGTATTTT
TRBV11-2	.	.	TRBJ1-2	CASSPRETGLYRYTF	TGTGCCAGCAGCCCCAGGGAAACGGGCCTCTATCGCTACACCTTC
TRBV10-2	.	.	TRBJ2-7	CASSDRVSRNEQYF	TGCGCCAGCAGTGACAGGGTTTCGAGGAACGAGCAGTACTTC
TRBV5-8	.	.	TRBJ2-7	CASTPGYEQYF	TGTGCCAGCACCCCGGGCTACGAGCAGTACTTC
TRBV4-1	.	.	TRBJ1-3	CASSQLRDWGNTIYF	TGCGCCAGCAGCCAACTCCGGGACTGGGGAAACACCATATATTTT
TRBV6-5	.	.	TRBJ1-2	CASSFTSPPSYGYTF	TGTGCCAGCAGTTTTACTAGTCCCCCCAGCTATGGCTACACCTTC